This T cell receptor beta chain was documented in a study of cytomegalovirus exposure and HLA in healthy donors. This clone was picked up a small number of times. No antigen is known for it. V dropped 5 bases and J dropped 4; count of bases not matched to a gene: 8. This CDR3 contains 15 residues. The germline V gene has CDR1 LNHDA and CDR2 SQIVND (reference sequence). General study results and limits: Previous analysis showed most TCR beta V segments were productive about 90% or about 30% of the time. The CMV antigen specificity of three CMV-associated chains was confirmed through in vitro analysis.

PCR was performed using 60 Vbeta and 13 Jbeta primers. Assay used: immunoSEQ multiplex PCR; TCRdb lists only in-frame clones, some missing. The data contain some 96,000 clones, over 65% of them singletons. The receptor comes from a woman aged 55-75 years in good health and CMV-seronegative. The source material was PBMCs. The V and J genes are TRBV19 and TRBJ1-5; TRBD1 matches 7 bases. The CDR3 DNA is TGTGCCAGTAGTCAACAGGGGAATAGGAATCAGCCCCAGCATTTT. Amino acids: CASSQQGNRNQPQHF.